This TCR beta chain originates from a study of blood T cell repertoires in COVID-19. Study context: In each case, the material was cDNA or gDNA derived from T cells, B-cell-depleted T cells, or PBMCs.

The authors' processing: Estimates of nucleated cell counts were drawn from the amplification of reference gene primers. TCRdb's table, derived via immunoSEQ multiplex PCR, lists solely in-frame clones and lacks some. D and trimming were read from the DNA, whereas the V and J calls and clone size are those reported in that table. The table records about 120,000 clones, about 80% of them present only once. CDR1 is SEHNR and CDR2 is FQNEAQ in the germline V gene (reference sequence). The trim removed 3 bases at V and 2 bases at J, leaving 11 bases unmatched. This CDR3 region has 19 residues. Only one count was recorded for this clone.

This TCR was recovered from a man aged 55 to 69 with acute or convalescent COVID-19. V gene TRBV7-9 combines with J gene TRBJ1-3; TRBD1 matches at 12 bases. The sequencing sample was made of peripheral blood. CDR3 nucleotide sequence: TGTGCCAGCAGCTTGTGGGACAGGGGGCGCCAGGCTGCTGGAAACACCATATATTTT. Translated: CASSLWDRGRQAAGNTIYF.